The 29 T cell receptor beta chains presented below share a single source sample, sequenced in a study of Graves' ophthalmopathy and Graves' hyperthyroidism. Transcripts of RNA were the source for amplifying TCR beta CDR3 regions. Second-round multiplex PCR came after a first-round RT-PCR that employed HTBI primers. One entry per CDR3 protein, called by TCRdb with MiXCR from the multiplex PCR reads. This repertoire shows tens of thousands of distinct CDR3 sequences, roughly half found once; its top ten account for 4.7%. Specimen: peripheral blood. The receptors come from an adult woman with Graves' ophthalmopathy.

This clonotype was observed many times. The V call is TRBV7-9, the J call TRBJ2-7; the match to TRBD1 covers 7 bases. Trimming removed 1 base from V and 2 bases from J; junction bases left unmatched: 5. CDR1 is SEHNR, CDR2 FQNEAQ, per germline (reference sequence). The CDR3 is made up of 15 amino acids. CDR3: CASSLVGQPPYEQYF. As DNA, the CDR3 is TGTGCCAGCAGCTTAGTGGGACAGCCCCCCTACGAGCAGTACTTC. Filled out from reference TRBV7-9 and TRBJ2-7, the complete variable domain reads DTGVSQNPRHKITKRGQNVTFRCDPISEHNRLYWYRQTLGQGPEFLTYFQNEAQLEKSRLLSDRFSAERPKGSFSTLEIQRTEQGDSAMYLCASSLVGQPPYEQYFGPGTRLTVT.

This sequence joins TRBV19 and TRBJ2-1; maybe TRBD1 (6 bases). The germline CDR1 and CDR2 sequences are LNHDA and SQIVND (reference sequence). V was clipped by 9 bases and J by 6 bases, with 12 bases between them. The CDR3 runs to 12 residues. CDR3 sequence (DNA): TGTGCCAGGGGTACAGGGACCAATGAGCAGTTCTTC. It encodes CARGTGTNEQFF.

The chain carries TRBV5-1 and TRBJ2-7; no firm D call. The CDR3 is made up of 12 amino acids. V lost 6 bases, J lost 7 bases, and 14 bases lay in between. The germline V gene has CDR1 SGHRS and CDR2 YFSETQ. As DNA, the CDR3 is TGCGCCAGCAACAAAGAACATCAGGAGCAGTACTTC. It is translated as CASNKEHQEQYF. Variable domain in full (rest from reference TRBV5-1 and TRBJ2-7): KAGVTQTPRYLIKTRGQQVTLSCSPISGHRSVSWYQQTPGQGLQFLFEYFSETQRNKGNFPGRFSGRQFSNSRSEMNVSTLELGDSALYLCASNKEHQEQYFGPGTRLTVT.

The chain carries TRBV7-2 and TRBJ1-1, with D perhaps matching TRBD1 (5 bases). The germline V gene has CDR1 SGHTA and CDR2 FQGNSA. V lost 1 base and J 2 bases, leaving 11 bases between the germline ends. The CDR3 spans 15 residues. Here the CDR3 DNA reads TGTGCCAGCAGCTTAGATCAGACAGCTAACACTGAAGCTTTCTTT. It codes for CASSLDQTANTEAFF.

This clonotype was detected ten times or more. The J gene is TRBJ2-1, the V gene TRBV7-9; the match to TRBD2 covers 10 bases. The CDR3 sequence is 20 residues long. The J segment lost 0 bases and the V segment lost 8 bases, leaving 19 bases of the junction unmatched. The germline CDR1 and CDR2 sequences are SEHNR and FQNEAQ (reference sequence). The CDR3 is CASQGGGRVAGGSSYNEQFF. CDR3 in DNA: TGTGCCAGCCAGGGGGGGGGGCGAGTAGCGGGAGGCAGCTCCTACAATGAGCAGTTCTTC.

This clonotype was detected many times. V is TRBV28 and J is TRBJ2-7; 10 bases match TRBD2. V dropped 5 bases and J dropped 1; count of bases not matched to a gene: 5. Germline V gene data show CDR1 as MDHEN and CDR2 as SYDVKM. This CDR3 contains 15 residues. CDR3 nucleotide sequence: TGTGCCAGCAGTCCGACTAGCGGGTCTTCCTACGAGCAGTACTTC. Protein: CASSPTSGSSYEQYF.

This clonotype was observed at least ten times. The chain carries TRBV20-1 and TRBJ2-7; D may correspond to TRBD1 or TRBD2 (5 bases each). Trimming pared 6 bases from V and 1 base from J, leaving 13 bases between. This CDR3 comprises 13 residues. Germline loops: CDR1 DFQATT, CDR2 SNEGSKA (reference sequence). The CDR3 here is CSAPRDASYEQYF. The CDR3 nucleotides read TGCAGTGCCCCCCGGGACGCTTCCTACGAGCAGTACTTC.

The chain has TRBV20-1 and TRBJ1-4; D is uncertain. The CDR3 is made up of 15 amino acids. V dropped 6 bases and J dropped 0 bases, with 14 bases sitting between them. Germline lookup yields CDR1 DFQATT and CDR2 SNEGSKA (reference sequence). CDR3 loop: CSAKGWGSTNEKLFF. The CDR3 coding sequence is TGCAGTGCCAAGGGCTGGGGATCAACTAATGAAAAACTGTTTTTT.

Many counts were recorded for this clonotype. V and J are TRBV12-5 and TRBJ2-1; D unclear. The V gene's germline CDR1 is LGHNT and CDR2 FRNRAP. Trimming removed 2 bases from V and 6 bases from J, with 5 bases in between. This CDR3 is built from 12 residues. For the CDR3, the DNA is TGTGCTAGTGGTTTGTCACCCAATGAGCAGTTCTTC. Protein sequence: CASGLSPNEQFF.

CDR3 coding DNA: TGCAGTGCTAGACTAGCGAATGAGCAGTTCTTC. As protein: CSARLANEQFF. This chain connects TRBV20-1 to TRBJ2-1; weak D call: TRBD2 (6 bases). Trimming stripped 2 bases from V and 7 bases from J, with 6 bases between. Germline CDR1 is DFQATT and CDR2 is SNEGSKA (reference sequence). The CDR3 has 11 amino acids.

This clonotype was counted many times. The chain couples TRBV6-5 to TRBJ2-7; no firm D call. The germline gives CDR1 MNHEY, CDR2 SVGAGI. With 2 bases removed from V and 10 bases from J, the gap between germline ends came to 15 bases. The CDR3 is 13 amino acids. CDR3 sequence reads: CASSYGRSLGQYF. The CDR3, as DNA: TGTGCCAGCAGTTACGGACGGAGTCTTGGCCAGTACTTC.

CDR3 sequence reads: CASSLGLAEGGELFF. The CDR3 nucleotides read TGTGCCAGCAGCTTAGGACTAGCGGAAGGCGGGGAGCTGTTTTTT. V is TRBV11-3 and J is TRBJ2-2; 9 bases are a match to TRBD2. The trim removed 1 base at V and 7 bases at J, leaving 4 bases unmatched. The CDR3 loop spans 15 amino acids. The germline V gene has CDR1 SGHNT and CDR2 YENEEA.

The chain recombines TRBV29-1 with TRBJ1-1; no clear D. Germline V gene sequence: CDR1 SQVTM, CDR2 ANQGSEA. The length of the CDR3 is 12 residues. CDR3 residues: CGGSLEFTEAFF. For the CDR3, the DNA is TGCGGCGGTTCCCTTGAGTTCACTGAAGCTTTCTTT.

A word on this clonotype: The germline gene is not matched at one end of the junction; a read error may be the cause. CDR3 protein: CRARGTWVGQFF. CDR3 coding DNA: TGCAGAGCTAGAGGGACCTGGGTGGGGCAGTTCTTC. The genes are TRBV20-1 and TRBJ2-1; D may be TRBD1 or TRBD2 (5 bases each). The CDR3 spans 12 residues. The germline V gene encodes CDR1 DFQATT and CDR2 SNEGSKA (reference sequence).

V usage is TRBV15 and J usage is TRBJ2-7; D possibly matches TRBD1 or TRBD2 (5 bases each). CDR1 is LNHNV and CDR2 is YYDKDF in the germline V gene (reference sequence). The CDR3 consists of 14 residues. V was trimmed by 3 bases and J by 3 bases, leaving 12 bases between them. CDR3 sequence (DNA): TGTGCCACCAGCAGCTCGGGACCCCACTACGAGCAGTACTTC. It translates to CATSSSGPHYEQYF. Filled out from reference TRBV15 and TRBJ2-7, the complete variable domain reads DAMVIQNPRYQVTQFGKPVTLSCSQTLNHNVMYWYQQKSSQAPKLLFHYYDKDFNNEADTPDNFQSRRPNTSFCFLDIRSPGLGDTAMYLCATSSSGPHYEQYFGPGTRLTVT.

Comments on this clonotype: The junction does not match germline at one end; this may be a read error. The V gene is TRBV7-7, the J gene TRBJ2-1; 11 bases are shared with TRBD2. The CDR3 extends over 16 amino acids. CDR1 and CDR2 (germline): SSHAT, FNYEAQ (reference sequence). In DNA, the CDR3 is TGTGCTAGCAGTCTACTAGCGGGAGTCTCCTACAATGAGCAGTTCTTC. Translation: CASSLLAGVSYNEQFF.

This clonotype has ten or more counts. The chain joins TRBV19 to TRBJ1-1, with 7 bases aligning to TRBD1. After removal of 3 bases from V and 1 base from J, the junction contained 8 bases not matched to a gene. The CDR3 is 16 residues long. CDR1 and CDR2 from the germline V gene are LNHDA and SQIVND (reference sequence). The CDR3 DNA follows: TGTGCCAGTAGTATGGGGCCAGGGGGTTCGAACACTGAAGCTTTCTTT. Its protein is CASSMGPGGSNTEAFF. Looking up the rest from reference TRBV19 and TRBJ1-1 gives the full variable domain: DGGITQSPKYLFRKEGQNVTLSCEQNLNHDAMYWYRQDPGQGLRLIYYSQIVNDFQKGDIAEGYSVSREKKESFPLTVTSAQKNPTAFYLCASSMGPGGSNTEAFFGQGTRLTVV.

This clonotype was observed at least ten times. V usage is TRBV20-1 and J usage is TRBJ2-5; tentatively, D is TRBD2 (7 bases). Germline values: CDR1 DFQATT, CDR2 SNEGSKA (reference sequence). V was shortened by 6 bases and J by 4 bases, with 21 bases between the two germline ends. This CDR3 comprises 15 residues. This CDR3 is CSAGGGDGRGETQYF. In DNA, the CDR3 is TGCAGTGCAGGGGGGGGAGACGGGAGAGGAGAGACCCAGTACTTC.

This clonotype was counted ten times or more. The chain carries TRBV30 and TRBJ2-7; possible D gene TRBD1, 6 bases. Trimming removed 6 bases at V and 4 bases at J, with 16 bases between. The length of the CDR3 is 13 residues. Per the germline V gene, CDR1 is GTSNPN and CDR2 is SVGIG (reference sequence). CDR3 in amino acids: CACSRTAPYEQYF. CDR3 nucleotide sequence: TGTGCCTGCAGCAGGACAGCCCCTTACGAGCAGTACTTC. The variable domain in full, completed from reference TRBV30 and TRBJ2-7, reads SQTIHQWPATLVQPVGSPLSLECTVEGTSNPNLYWYRQAAGRGLQLLFYSVGIGQISSEVPQNLSASRPQDRQFILSSKKLLLSDSGFYLCACSRTAPYEQYFGPGTRLTVT.

At least ten counts were recorded for this clonotype. The chain carries TRBV6-1 and TRBJ1-5, with 9 bases lining up with TRBD1. The CDR3 contains 17 residues. CDR1 and CDR2 from the germline V gene are MNHNS and SASEGT. With V trimmed by 5 bases and J by 7 bases, 15 bases remained unmatched. The CDR3 DNA reads TGTGCCAGCAGTTTGGGGAGGGCGGACAGGGGACACCAGCCCCAGCATTTT. This sequence encodes CASSLGRADRGHQPQHF.

This clonotype was observed once. As the CDR3 is not closed by the conserved phenylalanine or tryptophan, this likely results from a read error. The rearrangement links TRBV9 to TRBJ1-1, with D unresolved. CDR3 length: 13 amino acids. CDR1 SGDLS and CDR2 YYNGEE come from the germline V gene. CDR3 in amino acids: CAGSATPRTEAFL. The CDR3 DNA sequence: TGTGCCGGCAGTGCCACCCCGAGGACTGAAGCTTTCCTT.

This chain joins TRBV2 and TRBJ1-3; D may be TRBD1 (6 bases). Germline CDR1 SNHLY, CDR2 FYNNEI. The CDR3 contains 16 residues. V was cut by 1 base and J by 0 bases, with 10 bases left in between. CDR3 protein: CASSEGDRHSGNTIYF. The DNA of the CDR3 is TGTGCCAGCAGTGAAGGAGACAGGCACTCTGGAAACACCATATATTTT. The complete variable domain, with remaining parts taken from reference TRBV2 and TRBJ1-3, reads EPEVTQTPSHQVTQMGQEVILRCVPISNHLYFYWYRQILGQKVEFLVSFYNNEISEKSEIFDDQFSVERPDGSNFTLKIRSTKLEDSAMYFCASSEGDRHSGNTIYFGEGSWLTVV.

For this clonotype: At one boundary the junction diverges from the germline segment, which might be a read error. The gene calls are TRBV7-9 and TRBJ2-3; 11 nucleotides line up with TRBD2. Germline V gene data show CDR1 as SEHNR and CDR2 as FQNEAQ (reference sequence). The CDR3 spans 15 residues. Written as DNA, the CDR3 is TGTGTCCGCACCCTAGCGGGAGGTAGCACAGATACGCAATATTTC. Translation: CVRTLAGGSTDTQYF.

Within the sample, this clonotype is medium-sized. The genes are TRBV24-1 and TRBJ1-2; 7 bases align to TRBD1. Germline trimming cut 7 bases from V and 6 bases from J; bases unmatched to any gene: 13. The CDR3 totals 15 residues. Per the germline V gene, CDR1 is KGHDR and CDR2 is SFDVKD. The CDR3 nucleotides read TGTGCCACCAGCGGGGCAGGGGGAATAAAGGATGGCTACACCTTC. Translating gives CATSGAGGIKDGYTF.

With regard to this clonotype: The junction shows a germline mismatch at one end, possibly a read error. The chain recombines TRBV19 with TRBJ2-1; 9 nucleotides line up with TRBD2. From germline, CDR1 is LNHDA and CDR2 SQIVND (reference sequence). CDR3 length equals 15 residues. The CDR3 nucleotides read TGCGCCAGTAGAGCTAGCGGGAACCCCTACGATGAGCAGTTCTTC. Its translation is CASRASGNPYDEQFF. Combining the CDR3 with reference TRBV19 and TRBJ2-1 gives the whole variable domain DGGITQSPKYLFRKEGQNVTLSCEQNLNHDAMYWYRQDPGQGLRLIYYSQIVNDFQKGDIAEGYSVSREKKESFPLTVTSAQKNPTAFYLCASRASGNPYDEQFFGPGTRLTVL.

On this clonotype itself: The junction and the germline gene differ at one end; a read error may be behind it. This sequence joins TRBV29-1 and TRBJ2-5; TRBD1 matches 9 bases. Germline V gene data show CDR1 as SQVTM and CDR2 as ANQGSEA. The CDR3 has 15 amino acids. DNA of the CDR3: TGCAGCGTTGCTCCGGGACAGGGATCCCAAGAGGCCCAGTGCTTC. This translates into CSVAPGQGSQEAQCF.

The rearrangement joins TRBV7-2 to TRBJ2-2, with D perhaps matching TRBD1 or TRBD2 (6 bases each). Trimming removed 4 bases at V and 7 bases at J, with 13 bases between. CDR1 SGHTA and CDR2 FQGNSA come from the germline V gene. This CDR3 has 14 residues. Here the CDR3 reads CASSSLGGFGELFF. As DNA, the CDR3 is TGTGCCAGCAGCTCCTTGGGGGGCTTCGGGGAGCTGTTTTTT.

This rearrangement joins TRBV29-1 to TRBJ2-7, with D possibly called TRBD1 or TRBD2 (5 bases each). V dropped 8 bases and J dropped 3 bases, with 14 bases sitting between them. This CDR3 contains 12 residues. CDR1 is SQVTM, CDR2 ANQGSEA, per germline. The CDR3 region is CSLMGRFYEQYF. The DNA of the CDR3 is TGCAGCTTGATGGGACGGTTCTACGAGCAGTACTTC.

This clonotype appeared many times. The chain is built from TRBV6-5 and TRBJ2-2; D ambiguous. CDR1 MNHEY and CDR2 SVGAGI come from the germline V gene. V lost 0 bases and J 5 bases, leaving 4 bases between the germline ends. CDR3 length: 13 residues. The CDR3 is CASSYSQTGELFF. DNA of the CDR3: TGTGCCAGCAGTTACTCTCAAACCGGGGAGCTGTTTTTT.